Following are 29 T cell receptor beta chains from one sample sequenced in a study of shared clonotypes between healthy human individuals. Assay: immunoSEQ multiplex PCR; the TCRdb copy retains only in-frame clones and omits some. The sample has some 530,000 clones; 65% to 85% are singletons. The sequenced sample consisted of PBMCs. These receptors came from a woman in her forties in good health. Some clones in this sample may be carry-over from other donors' samples.

Only a few counts were recorded for this clone. The V call is TRBV18, the J call TRBJ2-5; 7 nucleotides align to TRBD1. Germline trimming cut 3 bases from V and 1 base from J; bases unmatched to any gene: 11. CDR1 is KGHSH, CDR2 LQKENI, per germline. CDR3 length: 17 amino acids. The CDR3 DNA sequence: TGTGCCAGCTCACCGACGAGGGGGCCCGGGTCCCAAGAGACCCAGTACTTC. As protein: CASSPTRGPGSQETQYF.

The count of this clone is one. The chain employs TRBV5-1 and TRBJ2-1; D uncertain. The V and J ends lost 0 bases and 1 base respectively, with 11 bases between them. Germline V lookup: CDR1 SGHRS, CDR2 YFSETQ. The CDR3 sequence is 16 residues long. DNA for the CDR3: TGCGCCAGCAGCTTGGCCGGGCCAGCATCCTACAATGAGCAGTTCTTC. Translating it yields CASSLAGPASYNEQFF. Complete variable domain (other parts from reference TRBV5-1 and TRBJ2-1): KAGVTQTPRYLIKTRGQQVTLSCSPISGHRSVSWYQQTPGQGLQFLFEYFSETQRNKGNFPGRFSGRQFSNSRSEMNVSTLELGDSALYLCASSLAGPASYNEQFFGPGTRLTVL.

This clone was seen a few times. The CDR3 here is CASSSRTALNYGYTF. Written as DNA, the CDR3 is TGTGCCAGCAGTTCCCGGACGGCGTTAAACTATGGCTACACCTTC. The chain recombines TRBV28 with TRBJ1-2; D call uncertain. The V end was cut by 4 bases, the J end by 2 bases, with 14 bases between. CDR3 size: 15 residues. CDR1 is MDHEN and CDR2 is SYDVKM in the germline V gene.

As concerns this clone: The sample contains more than one DNA sequence encoding this CDR3. The chain has TRBV30 and TRBJ1-2; D gene uncertain. The CDR3 sequence is 12 residues long. V dropped 2 bases and J dropped 4 bases, with 8 bases sitting between them. Germline loops: CDR1 GTSNPN, CDR2 SVGIG (reference sequence). In DNA form, the CDR3 reads TGTGCCTGGAGTAGCGGTGGCTATGGCTACACCTTC. This translates into CAWSSGGYGYTF.

This clone appeared many times. The V gene is TRBV6-4, the J gene TRBJ2-3; TRBD1 agrees at 7 bases. V gave up 2 bases and J gave up 0 bases; unmatched junction bases: 5. The CDR3 totals 16 residues. Germline V lookup: CDR1 MRHNA, CDR2 SNTAGT. As DNA, the CDR3 is TGTGCCAGCAGTGACCTACCAGGGGGTAGCACAGATACGCAGTATTTT. Its protein product is CASSDLPGGSTDTQYF.

V usage is TRBV12-2 and J usage is TRBJ1-5; the listed D gene, TRBD1, was not tested against the DNA. TRBV12-2 is an annotated pseudogene. This CDR3 is built from 17 residues. The CDR3: CASRPGTGGWIGRPQHF. CDR3 in DNA: TGTGCAAGTCGCCCAGGGACAGGGGGATGGATAGGTAGGCCCCAGCATTTT.

This clone turned up a few times. The gene calls are TRBV6-1 and TRBJ2-7, with a tentative D call TRBD2 (5 bases). Germline V lookup: CDR1 MNHNS, CDR2 SASEGT. This CDR3 is 13 amino acids long. Trimming removed 5 bases at V and 5 bases at J, with 13 bases between. CDR3 protein: CASSWAPRDEQYF. The CDR3 DNA is TGTGCCAGCAGTTGGGCCCCGAGGGACGAGCAGTACTTC.

The V call is TRBV9, the J call TRBJ2-7, with TRBD1 as a possible D gene (6 bases). The V end was cut by 0 bases, the J end by 4 bases, with 14 bases between. CDR1 is SGDLS, CDR2 YYNGEE, per germline. This CDR3 region has 15 residues. DNA of the CDR3: TGTGCCAGCAGCGTAGGCCCCATGGACAGTTACGAGCAGTACTTC. Translation gives CASSVGPMDSYEQYF.

The rearrangement links TRBV6-5 to TRBJ2-3; D not certain. CDR1 and CDR2 (germline): MNHEY, SVGAGI. CDR3 size: 13 residues. V lost 6 bases, J lost 0 bases, and 7 bases lay in between. CDR3 DNA: TGTGCCAGCAGGGCACAGAGCACAGATACGCAGTATTTT. Translated: CASRAQSTDTQYF.

In this sample, this clone turned up once. V and J are TRBV9 and TRBJ2-2; no definite D call. This CDR3 region has 15 residues. Trimming left V 0 bases short and J 5 bases short, with 11 bases between. Germline V gene data show CDR1 as SGDLS and CDR2 as YYNGEE. CDR3 sequence reads: CASSVAMAVTGELFF. CDR3 DNA sequence: TGTGCCAGCAGCGTAGCGATGGCGGTGACCGGGGAGCTGTTTTTT.

Concerning this clone itself: Germline is not matched at one junction end, which may reflect a read error. The sample carries other DNA sequences with the same CDR3. The chain has TRBV30 and TRBJ1-5; TRBD1 is a possible D gene (6 bases). The CDR3 has 13 residues. The germline V gene has CDR1 GTSNPN and CDR2 SVGIG (reference sequence). This chain's CDR3 is CAWSVQGSQPQHF. In DNA, the CDR3 is TGTGCATGGAGTGTACAGGGATCTCAGCCCCAGCATTTT.

The sample holds a few counts of this clone. A much more abundant neighbour one base away suggests this may be a read error. Other nucleotide sequences in the sample specify the same CDR3. The chain is built from TRBV15 and TRBJ2-1, with TRBD1 matching 11 bases. Germline CDR1 and CDR2: LNHNV and YYDKDF (reference sequence). The CDR3 length is 16 residues. As DNA, the CDR3 is TGTGCCACTAGCAGGGAGGGACAGGGGGGATACAATGAGCAGTTCTTC. It translates to CATSREGQGGYNEQFF.

This clone was detected many times. The gene calls are TRBV5-1 and TRBJ2-3; maybe TRBD2 (6 bases). V lost 4 bases and J lost 2, with 11 bases in between. This CDR3 is built from 14 residues. Germline CDR1 SGHRS, CDR2 YFSETQ. The CDR3 sequence is CASSREYSTDTQYF. The CDR3 DNA is TGCGCCAGCAGCCGGGAGTACTCCACAGATACGCAGTATTTT.

The rearrangement uses TRBV6-6 and TRBJ2-5; 7 bases align to TRBD2. Germline trimming cut 6 bases from V and 5 bases from J; bases unmatched to any gene: 9. The CDR3 spans 14 residues. The germline V gene encodes CDR1 MNHNY and CDR2 SVGAGI (reference sequence). The CDR3 spells CASRWRERAETQYF. The CDR3, as DNA: TGTGCCAGCAGATGGCGGGAGAGGGCGGAGACCCAGTACTTC.

The sample holds a few counts of this clone. A single base is all that separates this from a far larger clone, so a read error is likely. The J gene is TRBJ1-1, the V gene TRBV4-3; maybe TRBD1 (6 bases). The CDR3 extends over 15 amino acids. Germline lookup yields CDR1 LGHNA and CDR2 YSLEER. The CDR3 sequence is CASSKDNRAGTEAFF. The CDR3 DNA reads as TGCGCCAGCAGCAAAGATAACAGGGCAGGCACTGAAGCTTTCTTT.

The V call is TRBV9, the J call TRBJ1-2; 9 positions agree with TRBD1. V dropped 3 bases and J dropped 4; count of bases not matched to a gene: 4. Germline V gene lookup returns CDR1 SGDLS and CDR2 YYNGEE. This CDR3 has 14 residues. The CDR3 region is CASSAGTGSYGYTF. CDR3 coding DNA: TGTGCCAGCAGCGCGGGGACAGGGAGCTATGGCTACACCTTC.

The chain carries TRBV27 and TRBJ2-7, with D perhaps TRBD2 (6 bases). Germline V gene lookup returns CDR1 MNHEY and CDR2 SMNVEV (reference sequence). The CDR3 loop spans 14 amino acids. The V gene lost 6 bases and the J gene lost 3 bases, with 15 bases spanning the gap. Written as DNA, the CDR3 is TGTGCCAGCAGGGGGACTCGGCGCGTCTACGAGCAGTACTTC. This encodes CASRGTRRVYEQYF.

The V and J genes are TRBV11-2 and TRBJ2-7, with 7 bases identical to TRBD2. J was trimmed by 2 bases and V by 0 bases; bases with no gene match: 4. Germline loops: CDR1 SGHAT, CDR2 FQNNGV. This CDR3 contains 15 residues. DNA of the CDR3: TGTGCCAGCAGCTTAGAGCTAGCGGAGACCTACGAGCAGTACTTC. It translates to CASSLELAETYEQYF.

CDR3 nucleotide sequence: TGTGCCAGCAAGAGTCTAGCGCGCTGGACGAACACCGGGGAGCTGTTTTTT. Its protein product is CASKSLARWTNTGELFF. The chain couples TRBV28 to TRBJ2-2, with D tentatively TRBD2 (6 bases). The V end lost 7 bases, the J end lost 0 bases, and 18 bases lay between the germline ends. The CDR3 sequence is 17 residues long. Germline V gene data show CDR1 as MDHEN and CDR2 as SYDVKM.

The chain is built from TRBV2 and TRBJ2-7; D is possibly TRBD2 (6 bases). The CDR3 sequence is 14 residues long. The V and J ends lost 5 bases and 7 bases respectively, with 18 bases between them. Germline V gives CDR1 SNHLY, CDR2 FYNNEI. The CDR3 DNA reads as TGTGCCAGCAGTACGGGACTGGCCGGGCGGGAGCAGTACTTC. It translates to CASSTGLAGREQYF.

V usage is TRBV28 and J usage is TRBJ1-1; 7 bases match TRBD1. Germline CDR1 is MDHEN and CDR2 is SYDVKM. V gave up 5 bases and J gave up 4 bases; unmatched junction bases: 13. The CDR3 has 16 amino acids. The CDR3 loop reads CASSQTGSGVRTEAFF. The CDR3 bases are TGTGCCAGCAGTCAGACAGGGTCAGGTGTACGCACTGAAGCTTTCTTT.

The chain employs TRBV6-6 and TRBJ2-1; 15 bases line up with TRBD2. V was clipped by 10 bases and J by 0 bases; unmatched bases: 4. This CDR3 has 16 residues. From germline, CDR1 is MNHNY and CDR2 SVGAGI (reference sequence). The CDR3 coding sequence is TGTGCCACCGGACTAGCGGGAGGGCTCTCCTACAATGAGCAGTTCTTC. Its translation is CATGLAGGLSYNEQFF.

V usage is TRBV18 and J usage is TRBJ2-2; D call uncertain. Trimming cost V 1 base and J 7 bases, with 7 bases left between them. CDR1 KGHSH and CDR2 LQKENI come from the germline V gene. The CDR3 spans 13 residues. CDR3: CASSPQALGELFF. CDR3 DNA: TGTGCCAGCTCACCACAAGCGCTCGGGGAGCTGTTTTTT.

Notes on this clone: This likely reflects a read error, since a far larger clone is one base away. The identical CDR3 is also encoded by other nucleotide sequences in the sample. The chain recombines TRBV28 with TRBJ2-5; no definite D call. V was pared by 1 base and J by 5 bases, with 8 bases between. The germline gives CDR1 MDHEN, CDR2 SYDVKM. The CDR3 sequence is 13 residues long. The CDR3 loop reads CASSLSGRETQYF. The CDR3, as DNA: TGTGCCAGCAGTTTATCGGGTCGGGAGACCCAGTACTTC.

The chain has TRBV5-1 and TRBJ1-2; 9 bases are a match to TRBD1. The CDR3 has 16 amino acids. Germline CDR1 reads SGHRS; CDR2 reads YFSETQ. With V trimmed by 5 bases and J by 4 bases, 12 bases remained unmatched. This CDR3 is CASRKLPGQGGYGYTF. The CDR3 region has the DNA TGCGCCAGCAGAAAGCTTCCGGGACAGGGCGGCTATGGCTACACCTTC.

The V gene is TRBV18, the J gene TRBJ2-3; a weak D match, TRBD2 (5 bases). The CDR3 sequence is 14 residues long. Trimming cost V 2 bases and J 4 bases, with 10 bases left between them. Germline CDR1 KGHSH, CDR2 LQKENI. In DNA, the CDR3 is TGTGCCAGCTCACCAATGGACTCTCCAGATACGCAGTATTTT. Translated, it gives CASSPMDSPDTQYF.

This chain joins TRBV30 and TRBJ1-3; 8 bases align to TRBD1. This CDR3 has 14 amino acids. With 3 bases clipped from V and 2 bases from J, the junction kept 3 bases outside the gene matches. Germline V gene lookup returns CDR1 GTSNPN and CDR2 SVGIG (reference sequence). The CDR3 is CAWRTGDAGNTIYF. Written as DNA, the CDR3 is TGTGCCTGGAGGACAGGGGATGCTGGAAACACCATATATTTT.

The sample holds many counts of this clone. At the DNA level, this CDR3 is encoded by other sequences in the same sample as well. This chain joins TRBV29-1 and TRBJ2-7, with 8 bases fitting TRBD2. V lost 6 bases and J lost 3; bases outside the gene matches: 4. This CDR3 comprises 12 residues. Germline V gene sequence: CDR1 SQVTM, CDR2 ANQGSEA. Here the CDR3 reads CSVYAGGYEQYF. Written as DNA, the CDR3 is TGCAGCGTCTACGCGGGGGGCTACGAGCAGTACTTC.

The chain combines TRBV6-4 with TRBJ2-7, with D perhaps being TRBD1 or TRBD2 (6 bases each). Looked up from germline, CDR1 is MRHNA and CDR2 is SNTAGT. The CDR3 is made up of 15 amino acids. Trimming left V 6 bases short and J 4 bases short, with 19 bases between. The CDR3 is CASSHRVRGTYEQYF. Here the CDR3 DNA reads TGTGCCAGCAGCCACAGGGTCCGGGGGACTTACGAGCAGTACTTC.